Listed here are 26 T cell receptor beta chains from one sample, sequenced in a study of technical replicates of blood from a few donors. Assay: immunoSEQ multiplex PCR; the TCRdb copy retains only in-frame clones and omits some. The data hold fewer than 70,000 clones, with roughly 94% observed a single time. Material for sequencing was T cells isolated from PBMCs. The receptors come from a human donor in good health.

This clone was recorded a few times. The J gene is TRBJ1-1, the V gene TRBV20-1, with TRBD1 matching 8 bases. CDR3 size: 11 residues. Germline V gene data show CDR1 as DFQATT and CDR2 as SNEGSKA (reference sequence). The CDR3 DNA sequence: TGCAGGGGTAGGACAGGGCATGAAGCTTTCTTT. Amino acids: CRGRTGHEAFF.

V gene TRBV6-6 combines with J gene TRBJ1-1; TRBD1 is a possible D gene (5 bases). Germline CDR1 is MNHNY and CDR2 is SVGAGI (reference sequence). The ends were cut back, 6 bases at V and 3 bases at J, with 17 bases in the middle. This CDR3 has 15 amino acids. The CDR3: CASSWEGTDDTEAFF. In DNA, the CDR3 is TGTGCCAGCAGCTGGGAGGGGACTGACGACACTGAAGCTTTCTTT.

This chain joins TRBV13 and TRBJ2-7, with D maybe TRBD1 (5 bases). This CDR3 has 15 residues. V was clipped by 5 bases and J by 6 bases, with 20 bases between them. Germline CDR1 PRHDT, CDR2 FYEKMQ (reference sequence). CDR3 residues: CASSPRQSSGIEQYF. The CDR3, as DNA: TGTGCCAGCAGCCCCAGACAGTCGTCTGGAATCGAGCAGTACTTC.

The chain carries TRBV5-6 and TRBJ2-7, with D possibly matching TRBD1 (6 bases). This CDR3 comprises 15 residues. V lost 1 base and J lost 3, with 14 bases in between. CDR1 is SGHDT and CDR2 is YYEEEE in the germline V gene. The CDR3 protein is CASSLLGGSYYEQYF. In nucleotides, the CDR3 is TGTGCCAGCAGCTTGTTAGGGGGATCCTACTACGAGCAGTACTTC.

The chain employs TRBV9 and TRBJ1-1; 8 nucleotides agree with TRBD1. J was trimmed by 5 bases and V by 1 base; bases with no gene match: 1. The CDR3 length is 13 residues. Germline values: CDR1 SGDLS, CDR2 YYNGEE. This chain's CDR3 is CASSVTGGTEAFF. In DNA, the CDR3 is TGTGCCAGCAGCGTAACAGGGGGAACTGAAGCTTTCTTT.

V usage is TRBV6-5 and J usage is TRBJ2-1; maybe TRBD2 (7 bases). CDR1 and CDR2 (germline): MNHEY, SVGAGI. The length of the CDR3 is 14 residues. The germline V and J ends were trimmed by 4 bases and 4 bases, with 11 bases remaining between them. In DNA, the CDR3 is TGTGCCAGCAGTTCAGCGGGACAATACAATGAGCAGTTCTTC. It translates to CASSSAGQYNEQFF.

This clone was found once. CDR3 amino acids: CASSLWGTGSSYEQYF. Here the CDR3 DNA reads TGTGCCAGCAGCTTATGGGGGACAGGAAGCTCCTACGAGCAGTACTTC. V is TRBV7-3 and J is TRBJ2-7, with 8 bases fitting TRBD1. Germline V gene sequence: CDR1 SGHTA, CDR2 FQGTGA. This CDR3 has 16 residues. With 2 bases clipped from V and 0 bases from J, the junction kept 6 bases outside the gene matches.

The chain carries TRBV6-5 and TRBJ2-4; TRBD1 agrees at 9 bases. Trimming cost V 1 base and J 4 bases; bases outside gene matches: 2. Germline CDR1 reads MNHEY; CDR2 reads SVGAGI. The CDR3 loop spans 15 amino acids. The CDR3 sequence is CASSYLGTGKNIQYF. The CDR3 bases are TGTGCCAGCAGTTACTTAGGGACAGGGAAAAACATTCAGTACTTC.

This clone was picked up one time. This chain joins TRBV9 and TRBJ2-5; tentatively, D is TRBD2 (6 bases). Deletions cut 0 bases from V and 3 bases from J, with 15 bases between. The CDR3 consists of 16 residues. Germline-derived CDR1 and CDR2 are SGDLS and YYNGEE. The CDR3 spells CASSVELGGIEETQYF. In DNA, the CDR3 is TGTGCCAGCAGCGTAGAATTGGGGGGAATCGAAGAGACCCAGTACTTC.

The chain uses TRBV6-5 and TRBJ2-1; 8 bases are a match to TRBD2. The V segment lost 10 bases and the J segment 4 bases; nucleotides outside the gene matches: 12. CDR3 size: 15 residues. CDR1 is MNHEY, CDR2 SVGAGI, per germline. This chain's CDR3 is CATRGGPDKYNEQFF. CDR3 nucleotide sequence: TGTGCCACCCGCGGGGGGCCCGATAAATACAATGAGCAGTTCTTC.

This chain links TRBV5-1 with TRBJ1-1; TRBD1 matches at 9 bases. The CDR3 is made up of 18 amino acids. The germline V gene has CDR1 SGHRS and CDR2 YFSETQ. After removal of 2 bases from V and 4 bases from J, the junction contained 15 bases not matched to a gene. The CDR3, as DNA: TGCGCCAGCAGCTTCCCAATTAACACAGGGGGCGTTTCCACTGAAGCTTTCTTT. Encoded protein: CASSFPINTGGVSTEAFF. Drawing the rest from reference TRBV5-1 and TRBJ1-1, the complete variable domain is KAGVTQTPRYLIKTRGQQVTLSCSPISGHRSVSWYQQTPGQGLQFLFEYFSETQRNKGNFPGRFSGRQFSNSRSEMNVSTLELGDSALYLCASSFPINTGGVSTEAFFGQGTRLTVV.

The chain joins TRBV6-5 to TRBJ1-1; perhaps TRBD1 as D (5 bases). This CDR3 comprises 13 residues. V was trimmed by 5 bases and J by 6 bases, leaving 13 bases between them. Germline CDR1 reads MNHEY; CDR2 reads SVGAGI. CDR3 bases: TGTGCCAGCAGTAAAGGACATAGCCCTGAAGCTTTCTTT. This gives the protein CASSKGHSPEAFF.

The V and J genes are TRBV9 and TRBJ1-2; a weak D match, TRBD1 (6 bases). Deletions cut 2 bases from V and 4 bases from J, with 12 bases between. The CDR3 extends over 14 amino acids. Germline CDR1 reads SGDLS; CDR2 reads YYNGEE. For the CDR3, the DNA is TGTGCCAGCAGCGTTCAGGGGCATAGCTATGGCTACACCTTC. Its translation is CASSVQGHSYGYTF.

This rearrangement joins TRBV18 to TRBJ2-7; 10 bases fit TRBD1. The V gene's germline CDR1 is KGHSH and CDR2 LQKENI. This CDR3 is built from 16 residues. J gave up 2 bases and V 0 bases, and 4 bases lay outside the gene matches. This CDR3 reads CASSPPSGQGAYEQYF. The CDR3, as DNA: TGTGCCAGCTCACCACCGTCCGGACAGGGGGCCTACGAGCAGTACTTC.

The CDR3 DNA reads TGTGCCAGCAGCTTGGACCTCGAACAAAACACCATATATTTT. Its translation is CASSLDLEQNTIYF. The chain is built from TRBV5-4 and TRBJ1-3, with unresolved D. The CDR3 totals 14 residues. V was shortened by 0 bases and J by 6 bases, with 10 bases between the two germline ends. Germline CDR1 SGHNT, CDR2 YYREEE (reference sequence).

The V gene is TRBV11-3, the J gene TRBJ2-3; TRBD2 might be the D (5 bases). Germline-derived CDR1 and CDR2 are SGHNT and YENEEA. The CDR3 totals 16 residues. V lost 5 bases to trimming and J lost 3 bases, with 18 bases between them. The CDR3 nucleotides are TGTGCCAGCAGCAACCCCCGGCGACTACTGACAGATACGCAGTATTTT. It is translated as CASSNPRRLLTDTQYF.

This chain links TRBV5-5 with TRBJ2-1; 9 bases match TRBD2. V lost 1 base, J lost 2 bases, and 10 bases stayed unmatched. Germline assignment: CDR1 SGHKS and CDR2 YYEKEE (reference sequence). This CDR3 comprises 18 residues. Written as DNA, the CDR3 is TGTGCCAGCAGCTTGCGCGGTAGCGGGGGAGTCACCTACAATGAGCAGTTCTTC. Protein sequence: CASSLRGSGGVTYNEQFF.

The chain links TRBV28 to TRBJ2-7; D might be TRBD2 (5 bases). V was clipped by 2 bases and J by 4 bases, with 6 bases between them. Germline-derived CDR1 and CDR2 are MDHEN and SYDVKM. The CDR3 is 12 residues long. Here the CDR3 DNA reads TGTGCCAGCAGTTTAAGGGAGTACGAGCAGTACTTC. Translation: CASSLREYEQYF. The variable domain in full, with the rest retrieved from reference TRBV28 and TRBJ2-7, is DVKVTQSSRYLVKRTGEKVFLECVQDMDHENMFWYRQDPGLGLRLIYFSYDVKMKEKGDIPEGYSVSREKKERFSLILESASTNQTSMYLCASSLREYEQYFGPGTRLTVT.

In this sample, this clone turned up once. The genes are TRBV11-2 and TRBJ2-7, with 7 nucleotides matching TRBD1. CDR1 SGHAT and CDR2 FQNNGV come from the germline V gene. V lost 7 bases and J lost 4; bases outside the gene matches: 16. The CDR3 spans 16 residues. CDR3 coding DNA: TGTGCCAGCACCCTTAACCGGGACAGCCGACTGTACGAGCAGTACTTC. Translation: CASTLNRDSRLYEQYF.

The rearrangement joins TRBV6-6 to TRBJ2-7; TRBD1 aligns across 7 bases. J gave up 3 bases and V 6 bases, and 8 bases lay outside the gene matches. The CDR3 spans 14 residues. From germline, CDR1 is MNHNY and CDR2 SVGAGI (reference sequence). The CDR3 nucleotides read TGTGCCAGCAGCCCGGGACAGCCGCTCTACGAGCAGTACTTC. Its translation: CASSPGQPLYEQYF.

This clone has just a few counts. The chain recombines TRBV6-6 with TRBJ1-3; no definite D call. V gave up 2 bases and J gave up 0 bases, with 8 bases separating them. CDR1 and CDR2 (germline): MNHNY, SVGAGI (reference sequence). The CDR3 consists of 15 residues. CDR3 DNA sequence: TGTGCCAGCAGTTACGGCGGAATCTCTGGAAACACCATATATTTT. Translating gives CASSYGGISGNTIYF.

The J gene is TRBJ2-3, the V gene TRBV29-1; TRBD2 is a possible D gene (6 bases). Germline V gene lookup returns CDR1 SQVTM and CDR2 ANQGSEA. The CDR3 covers 16 residues. Trimming took off 4 bases at V and 0 bases at J, with 17 bases between the two ends. The CDR3 sequence: CSVVRDDFTSTDTQYF. The CDR3 DNA reads as TGCAGCGTTGTGCGGGACGACTTCACTAGCACAGATACGCAGTATTTT.

The chain recombines TRBV6-5 with TRBJ2-1, with TRBD1 identical over 9 bases. J lost 9 bases, V lost 2 bases, and 5 bases had no gene match. The CDR3 extends over 14 amino acids. Germline lookup yields CDR1 MNHEY and CDR2 SVGAGI. The CDR3 nucleotides read TGTGCCAGCAGTTACCGGGACAGGGTTGGTGAGCAGTTCTTC. It yields the protein CASSYRDRVGEQFF.

The V gene is TRBV5-1, the J gene TRBJ2-2, with D possibly being TRBD2 (6 bases). Trimming pared 3 bases from V and 5 bases from J, leaving 11 bases between. Germline V gene sequence: CDR1 SGHRS, CDR2 YFSETQ. The CDR3 contains 14 residues. CDR3 residues: CASSSPGVTGELFF. The CDR3 DNA sequence: TGCGCCAGCAGCTCACCGGGAGTGACCGGGGAGCTGTTTTTT.

The rearrangement uses TRBV28 and TRBJ1-2, with 9 bases fitting TRBD1. V shed 5 bases and J 4 bases; nucleotides not matched to a gene: 17. Germline CDR1 is MDHEN and CDR2 is SYDVKM. The CDR3 consists of 18 residues. CDR3 region: CASSLSPGQGGLGYGYTF. As DNA, the CDR3 is TGTGCCAGCAGTCTCTCTCCGGGACAGGGAGGATTGGGCTATGGCTACACCTTC.

The chain carries TRBV28 and TRBJ1-4, with D unresolved. The germline CDR1 and CDR2 sequences are MDHEN and SYDVKM. The ends were cut back, 7 bases at V and 13 bases at J, with 19 bases in the middle. The CDR3 length is 13 residues. The CDR3 sequence: CASTVRIDGVLFF. As DNA, the CDR3 is TGTGCCAGCACCGTCCGGATTGACGGGGTACTGTTTTTT.